The clone carrying this TCR beta chain was seen a single time. The antigen remains unidentified. These data are taken from a study of shared clonotypes between healthy human individuals. Study-wide results and limits: It was expected that sequencing depth would affect clonotype sharing among donors.

Terminally differentiated effector memory CD45RA+ cells were left out of the naive CD8 fraction, which was CD45RO-negative and positively selected for CCR7. The CDR3 consists of 16 residues. Germline lookup yields CDR1 SGDLS and CDR2 YYNGEE. J was trimmed by 7 bases and V by 3 bases; bases with no gene match: 9. TCRdb's copy holds only in-frame clones and misses some; the assay was immunoSEQ multiplex PCR. Of more than 600,000 clones in the sample, roughly nine tenths were seen once. The rearrangement joins TRBV9 to TRBJ2-1; TRBD1 matches 11 bases. This receptor was obtained from a man aged 25-45 years in good health. Source material: naive CD8+ T cells sorted from blood. As DNA, the CDR3 is TGTGCCAGCAGCGGCAGCGGACAGGGGGCGCGGAATGAGCAGTTCTTC. Amino acid sequence: CASSGSGQGARNEQFF.